One T cell receptor beta chain is described in this entry. There is no known antigen for this receptor. No base-level quality is on record; no much larger clone is a single base apart. To identify antigen-specific CD4+ T cell clonotypes by their expansion, the ViraFEST assay first stimulated PBMC with viral peptide pools and then applied TCR sequencing. After about 9 days of culture, CD4+ T cells were isolated with the EasySep CD4+ T cell isolation kit. The absence of prior SARS-CoV-2 infection in healthy vaccine recipients was confirmed by negative nucleocapsid antibodies before and after vaccination. Each well held 1.5 million to 2 million PBMC cultured in IMDM containing approximately 5.3% human AB serum, around 10 IU/ml IL-2 and gentamicin, along with approximately 10 ug/ml peptides. On days 3 and 7, half of the culture medium was replaced with fresh IL-2-containing medium. Unless noted otherwise, every peptide stimulation condition was grown in triplicate wells. Using Ficoll-Paque Plus gradient centrifugation, PBMC were separated from whole blood and then either used fresh or cryopreserved at -140C. The spike proteins of SARS-CoV-2 and of the common cold coronaviruses HCoV-NL63, HCoV-OC43 and HCoV-229E were spanned by overlapping peptide pools. The QIAamp micro DNA kit was used to extract genomic DNA from the cultured CD4+ T cells.

V was cut back by 6 bases and J by 6 bases, leaving a gap of 12 bases between them. CDR1 MNHNY and CDR2 SVGAGI are derived from the germline V gene (reference sequence). The CDR3 sequence holds 13 residues, the cysteine and phenylalanine included. Only the CDR3 DNA stays, 39 bases, in frame from base 1. The library was made by the immunoSEQ multiplex PCR assay. TCR beta CDR3 sequencing was performed on DNA from the cultured, isolated CD4+ T cells. The paper's data handling went like this. Non-productive TCR sequences were removed, reads were trimmed to the CDR3 region, and CDR3s of at least 7 amino acids were retained. The MANAFEST web app was used to identify antigen-specific clonotypes by comparing expansion in peptide wells with expansion in reference cultures. To be called positive, a clone needed expansion at FDR<0.05 compared with the reference and with all other wells, an odds ratio greater than 5, and a frequency greater than 0.1% in two replicate wells. Cross-reactive clonotypes were defined as significantly expanded in SARS-CoV-2 spike wells and in at least one common cold coronavirus spike condition. CDR3 similarity was assessed by Levenshtein distance with the stringdist R package, and unrooted trees were built with ape in R 3.6.1. The source is immuneACCESS, and TCRdb retained only in-frame sequences with V and J called. Part of the clones is not carried over; for the studies checked, unresolved V genes explain less than half of this, and the remainder is unexplained. V and J calls and clone size are copied from that table; D and trimming were computed from the DNA. The table for this sample lists tens of thousands of clones; approximately 80% of them were counted only once. The ten most abundant clones make up less than 3% of the sample.

The data are from a study of vaccination effects on CD4 cells after COVID-19 (dated 2022 in TCRdb). Study-wide context: Participants received two doses of either the BNT162b2 or the mRNA-1273 mRNA SARS-CoV-2 vaccine. SARS-CoV-2 spike-specific CD4+ TCR repertoires were compared before and after mRNA vaccination in COVID-19 convalescent patients and in infection-naive vaccine recipients. In the study, cultures from other donors were sequenced using the Oncomine TCR Beta short-read assay on an Illumina iSeq 100. The full study included roughly 10 COVID-19 convalescent patients and several SARS-CoV-2-naive healthy vaccine recipients.

Overall study outcomes, separate from this receptor: Both infection-induced and vaccine-induced clones contracted markedly at late post-vaccination timepoints, which is consistent with waning T cell responses. Only a small number of convalescent patients were included, and no early post-infection timepoints were available, which limited the study. Among healthy vaccine recipients, nearly all vaccine-induced clones were SARS-CoV-2 mono-reactive, and just 1 of 255 was cross-reactive with common cold coronaviruses.

This specimen was CD4+ T cells from PBMCs cultured with HCoV-229E spike peptides, taken before COVID-19 vaccination. The sample's cell subset or site label, decoded: HCoV-229E spike overlapping peptide pool stimulation. This clonotype was obtained from a human donor who received a COVID-19 vaccine. The sequence is built from TRBV6-6 and TRBJ2-1, and TRBD2 may be the D gene, going by 6 matching bases. At the DNA level, the sequence is TGTGCCAGCAGGTCAGTGGGGGGCAATGAGCAGTTCTTC. Its product reads: CASRSVGGNEQFF.